One sample yielded the 22 T cell receptor beta chains listed below, sequenced in a study of regulatory T cells in long-lasting Graves disease. Construction of the TCR beta libraries employed iRepertoire HTBI primers in conjunction with Arm-PCR of CDR3 regions. In TCRdb, the multiplex PCR reads were re-called with MiXCR into one record per CDR3 protein. Of around 450,000 distinct CDR3 sequences listed, around 16% are singletons. Time point described: newly diagnosed GD, antithyroid drugs for less than 3 months. The authors made the TCR library using RNA they extracted from PBMCs. The sample was also reused in another study, on T cells in Graves' hyperthyroidism and ophthalmopathy.

Sequences were derived from peripheral blood mononuclear cells (PBMCs), sampled at new diagnosis, from a patient treated with antithyroid drugs. The receptors derive from a man aged 35-49 years with Graves disease.

This clonotype was counted only a few times. This rearrangement joins TRBV7-6 to TRBJ2-2, with unresolved D. V lost 1 base, J lost 1 base, and 10 bases lay in between. The CDR3 runs to 16 residues. Germline V gives CDR1 SGHVS, CDR2 FNYEAQ. This CDR3 reads CASSLESRLNTGELFF. The CDR3 DNA reads as TGTGCCAGCAGCTTAGAGTCCAGACTGAACACCGGGGAGCTGTTTTTT.

A single count supports this clonotype. This could be a read error, since a much larger clone is one nucleotide away. This chain joins TRBV2 and TRBJ2-1; the D gene is possibly TRBD2 (7 bases). The J call may not be correct, given that the DNA end is closer to TRBJ2-5. Germline-derived CDR1 and CDR2 are SNHLY and FYNNEI. This CDR3 is built from 15 residues. The CDR3 bases are TGTGCCAGCAGCAGGGGAGGGGCAGCAAAAGGGACCCAGTACTTC. Protein product: CASSRGGAAKGTQYF.

This clonotype has ten or more counts. The chain combines TRBV3-1 with TRBJ2-7, with 10 bases fitting TRBD2. V dropped 1 base and J dropped 6; count of bases not matched to a gene: 6. The CDR3 contains 15 residues. Germline CDR1 is LGHDT and CDR2 is YNNKEL (reference sequence). CDR3: CASSQVLAGASEQYF. In DNA form, the CDR3 reads TGTGCCAGCAGCCAAGTTCTAGCGGGAGCTTCCGAGCAGTACTTC.

This clonotype has a count of ten or more. The chain couples TRBV28 to TRBJ2-3; possible D gene TRBD2, 6 bases. Trimming shortened V by 5 bases and J by 4 bases, and 10 bases separated the two germline ends. Germline V gene data show CDR1 as MDHEN and CDR2 as SYDVKM. This CDR3 has 13 amino acids. DNA of the CDR3: TGTGCCAGCAGTCTTACTAGCCCAGATACGCAGTATTTT. This sequence encodes CASSLTSPDTQYF.

This chain joins TRBV4-1 and TRBJ2-7; D gene ambiguous. The CDR3 runs 15 residues. CDR1 MGHRA and CDR2 YSYEKL come from the germline V gene. The V end was cut by 3 bases, the J end by 7 bases, with 19 bases between. In DNA, the CDR3 is TGCGCCAGCAGCCAGCTACTAAACAGTTTGGGGGAGCAGTACTTC. Its translation is CASSQLLNSLGEQYF.

In its sample, this clonotype was seen many times. The chain employs TRBV11-3 and TRBJ2-3; D not certain. The CDR3 runs to 15 residues. The germline CDR1 and CDR2 sequences are SGHNT and YENEEA. Deletions cut 8 bases from V and 0 bases from J, with 15 bases between. The CDR3 here is CASSPTAASTDTQYF. The CDR3 nucleotides are TGTGCCAGCTCCCCTACTGCGGCCAGCACAGATACGCAGTATTTT.

This clonotype was detected ten times or more. V is TRBV3-1 and J is TRBJ1-5; the D gene is possibly TRBD1 (6 bases). The V gene's germline CDR1 is LGHDT and CDR2 YNNKEL (reference sequence). This CDR3 is built from 15 residues. With 1 base removed from V and 7 bases from J, the gap between germline ends came to 14 bases. CDR3 amino acids: CASSQGMGAGQPQHF. In DNA, the CDR3 is TGTGCCAGCAGCCAAGGGATGGGGGCAGGCCAGCCCCAGCATTTT.

This clonotype has a count of ten or more. This chain links TRBV30 with TRBJ2-2, with D tentatively TRBD1 (6 bases). The CDR3 spans 14 residues. The V end was cut by 2 bases, the J end by 4 bases, with 11 bases between. Germline V gene sequence: CDR1 GTSNPN, CDR2 SVGIG (reference sequence). The CDR3: CAWSPDSRTGELFF. The DNA of the CDR3 is TGTGCCTGGAGTCCGGACAGCCGCACCGGGGAGCTGTTTTTT.

This clonotype was detected only a few times. V usage is TRBV6-1 and J usage is TRBJ2-3; 11 positions agree with TRBD1. Germline lookup yields CDR1 MNHNS and CDR2 SASEGT. J was trimmed by 6 bases and V by 8 bases; bases with no gene match: 10. The CDR3 spans 15 residues. The CDR3 bases are TGTGCCAGCTCCGGGACAGGGGGGATATGGGATACGCAGTATTTT. It encodes CASSGTGGIWDTQYF.

The chain recombines TRBV27 with TRBJ2-6, with TRBD1 identical over 8 bases. The V gene's germline CDR1 is MNHEY and CDR2 SMNVEV (reference sequence). Trimming removed 2 bases from V and 0 bases from J; junction bases left unmatched: 6. The CDR3 loop spans 18 amino acids. CDR3 nucleotides: TGTGCCAGCAGTTTACAGGGGGCCCATAGCTCTGGGGCCAACGTCCTGACTTTC. Its protein is CASSLQGAHSSGANVLTF.

The table lists this clonotype with many counts. This rearrangement joins TRBV7-2 to TRBJ2-3; 9 positions agree with TRBD2. The germline gives CDR1 SGHTA, CDR2 FQGNSA. The CDR3 loop spans 16 amino acids. V trimming: 2 bases; J trimming: 5 bases; junction bases outside the gene matches: 8. DNA of the CDR3: TGTGCCAGCAGCTTACACTCTGGCGGGAGGGTAGATACGCAGTATTTT. This sequence encodes CASSLHSGGRVDTQYF.

In its sample, this clonotype was seen many times. The chain employs TRBV27 and TRBJ2-7, with D possibly being TRBD2 (5 bases). CDR1 is MNHEY, CDR2 SMNVEV, per germline (reference sequence). The CDR3 contains 13 residues. V dropped 0 bases and J dropped 8 bases, with 11 bases sitting between them. The CDR3 here is CASSLSLGKKQYF. The CDR3 nucleotides read TGTGCCAGCAGTTTATCTCTCGGGAAGAAGCAGTACTTC.

For this clonotype: It may be a read error: a sequence one base away is much more abundant. This chain connects TRBV30 to TRBJ2-7, with unresolved D. CDR3 length: 15 amino acids. The V gene's germline CDR1 is GTSNPN and CDR2 SVGIG (reference sequence). The CDR3 is CARSPRLRLPYEQYF. CDR3 bases: TGTGCCCGGAGTCCACGTTTGAGGCTCCCCTACGAGCAGTACTTC. Full variable domain (rest looked up from reference TRBV30 and TRBJ2-7): SQTIHQWPATLVQPVGSPLSLECTVEGTSNPNLYWYRQAAGRGLQLLFYSVGIGQISSEVPQNLSASRPQDRQFILSSKKLLLSDSGFYLCARSPRLRLPYEQYFGPGTRLTVT.

The table lists this clonotype with many counts. The V gene is TRBV12-3 or TRBV12-4, the J gene TRBJ1-4; no clear D gene. The CDR3 extends over 15 amino acids. The germline V and J ends were trimmed by 2 bases and 8 bases, with 15 bases remaining between them. The CDR3 DNA reads as TGTGCCAGCAGTTTATTTCCCGCGATGGCCGAAAAACTGTTTTTT. Amino acids: CASSLFPAMAEKLFF.

This clonotype was observed at least ten times. This chain uses TRBV12-3 or TRBV12-4 with TRBJ2-3; no definite D call. The CDR3 covers 13 residues. Trimming cost V 4 bases and J 3 bases, with 8 bases left between them. The CDR3 sequence is CASSSRKTDTQYF. The CDR3 nucleotides read TGTGCCAGCAGTTCAAGGAAGACAGATACGCAGTATTTT.

This clonotype was picked up many times. A read error may produce the germline difference seen at one junction end. V usage is TRBV5-1 and J usage is TRBJ2-3; 10 positions match TRBD2. The CDR3 length is 15 residues. The germline V gene has CDR1 SGHRS and CDR2 YFSETQ. This CDR3 reads CASSSGTSGTDTQYF. DNA of the CDR3: TGTGCCAGCAGCTCAGGGACTAGCGGCACAGATACGCAGTATTTT.

This clonotype was counted many times. The V and J genes are TRBV20-1 and TRBJ1-2; D remains ambiguous. From germline, CDR1 is DFQATT and CDR2 SNEGSKA (reference sequence). V lost 5 bases, J lost 0 bases, and 22 bases lay in between. The CDR3 is 17 residues long. The CDR3 DNA reads as TGCAGTGCTGCCGGCCGGGAACGACGTACCCCTAACTATGGCTACACCTTC. Amino acids: CSAAGRERRTPNYGYTF.

This clonotype was observed a few times. The genes are TRBV28 and TRBJ2-5, with 11 bases matching TRBD2. The CDR3 has 16 amino acids. The germline V gene has CDR1 MDHEN and CDR2 SYDVKM. Trimming took 3 bases from V and 5 from J; bases not matched to a gene: 8. The DNA of the CDR3 is TGTGCCAGCAGTTTCCCACTAGCGGGAGTGGGGGAGACCCAGTACTTC. Protein sequence: CASSFPLAGVGETQYF.

This clonotype has a count of ten or more. The chain combines TRBV12-5 with TRBJ2-5; 11 positions agree with TRBD2. V lost 7 bases, J lost 0 bases, and 7 bases stayed unmatched. Germline V gene data show CDR1 as LGHNT and CDR2 as FRNRAP. This CDR3 contains 16 residues. The CDR3 region has the DNA TGTGCTAGTGCAACCCCGGGACTAGCGGACCAAGAGACCCAGTACTTC. Translation: CASATPGLADQETQYF. Full variable domain (missing parts from reference TRBV12-5 and TRBJ2-5): DARVTQTPRHKVTEMGQEVTMRCQPILGHNTVFWYRQTMMQGLELLAYFRNRAPLDDSGMPKDRFSAEMPDATLATLKIQPSEPRDSAVYFCASATPGLADQETQYFGPGTRLLVL.

This clonotype came up a few times. The chain carries TRBV4-1 and TRBJ2-7; 7 nucleotides align to TRBD2. V lost 4 bases and J lost 0; bases outside the gene matches: 9. This CDR3 contains 16 residues. Germline-derived CDR1 and CDR2 are MGHRA and YSYEKL. CDR3 sequence reads: CASSLLPSGLSYEQYF. The CDR3 region has the DNA TGCGCCAGCAGCCTCCTCCCTAGCGGCCTCTCCTACGAGCAGTACTTC.

In this sample, this clonotype turned up many times. The rearrangement uses TRBV11-2 and TRBJ2-1, with 10 bases lining up with TRBD1. The germline V gene has CDR1 SGHAT and CDR2 FQNNGV. After removal of 0 bases from V and 9 bases from J, the junction contained 11 bases not matched to a gene. The CDR3 has 17 residues. CDR3 sequence: CASSLDTGGTGDREQFF. In DNA, the CDR3 is TGTGCCAGCAGCTTAGATACCGGAGGGACAGGGGATCGTGAGCAGTTCTTC.

This rearrangement joins TRBV20-1 to TRBJ1-1, with 7 bases matching TRBD1. Germline CDR1 is DFQATT and CDR2 is SNEGSKA (reference sequence). J gave up 0 bases and V 4 bases, and 5 bases lay outside the gene matches. The CDR3 covers 14 residues. The CDR3 is CSATRGLVNTEAFF. In nucleotides, the CDR3 is TGCAGTGCTACGAGGGGGCTGGTGAACACTGAAGCTTTCTTT.